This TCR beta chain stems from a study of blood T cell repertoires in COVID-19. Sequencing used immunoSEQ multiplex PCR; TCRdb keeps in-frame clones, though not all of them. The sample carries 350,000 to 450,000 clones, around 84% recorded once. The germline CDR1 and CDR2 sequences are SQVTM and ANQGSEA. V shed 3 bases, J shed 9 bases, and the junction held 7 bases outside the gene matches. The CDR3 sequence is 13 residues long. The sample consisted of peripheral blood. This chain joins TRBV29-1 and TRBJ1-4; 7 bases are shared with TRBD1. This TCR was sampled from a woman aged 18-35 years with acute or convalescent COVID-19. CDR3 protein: CSVDRQGSKKLFF. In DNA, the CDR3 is TGCAGCGTTGACCGACAGGGATCAAAAAAACTGTTTTTT.